This TCR beta chain was captured by sequencing in a study of blood T cell repertoires in COVID-19. Overall study: Spain, Italy and the United States supplied samples that represented acute and convalescent COVID-19. PBMCs, B-cell-depleted T cells, or T cells provided the cDNA or gDNA that made up the material.

The protocol was immunoSEQ multiplex PCR, while the TCRdb copy is restricted to in-frame clones and leaves out a portion. The sample carries 250,000 to 350,000 clones, almost 90% recorded once. Per the germline V gene, CDR1 is SGDLS and CDR2 is YYNGEE. V was pared by 4 bases and J by 2 bases, with 13 bases between. The CDR3 loop spans 15 amino acids. A Seattle source enrolled patients during active infection and followed them longitudinally. This receptor was taken from a woman in her 30s with COVID-19, enrolled during active disease. This chain uses TRBV9 with TRBJ1-5, with D possibly matching TRBD1 (6 bases). The sample consisted of peripheral blood. CDR3 DNA: TGTGCCAGCAGCCTAGGGGGGGGTGGCAATCAGCCCCAGCATTTT. Residues: CASSLGGGGNQPQHF.